This T cell receptor beta chain is from a study of prognosis after radiotherapy for stage I lung cancer. Two-round multiplex PCR on genomic DNA was the method by which TCR beta CDR3 was amplified. The use of primers specific to each TRBV and TRBJ gene characterized first-round PCR. MiXCR, run by TCRdb on the multiplex PCR reads, gives a single entry per CDR3 protein. The data show about 25,000 distinct CDR3 sequences, 40% seen once. V was clipped by 4 bases and J by 6 bases, with 0 bases between them. This CDR3 comprises 10 residues. Germline loops: CDR1 MGHDK, CDR2 SYGVNS. The specimen was PBMCs, collected before or after stereotactic body radiation therapy (not recorded which). The receptor was isolated from a donor aged 50 or older with non-small cell lung cancer. The chain links TRBV25-1 to TRBJ2-2; D is undetermined. The CDR3 DNA reads as TGTGCCAGCAGTGCCGGGGAGCTGTTTTTT. The encoded protein is CASSAGELFF.